Given below is one T cell receptor (beta chain) in context. This sample is part of a study of regulatory T cells in long-lasting Graves disease. V shed 6 bases and J 4 bases; nucleotides not matched to a gene: 6. Looked up from germline, CDR1 is DFQATT and CDR2 is SNEGSKA (reference sequence). This CDR3 is built from 13 residues. According to the study, TCR beta libraries were built with iRepertoire HTBI primers and CDR3-region Arm-PCR. One entry per CDR3 protein results from TCRdb running MiXCR on the multiplex PCR reads. The sample has a few hundred thousand distinct CDR3 sequences, roughly a quarter seen once; the top ten hold approximately 26%. The time point was: persistent/refractory GD, antithyroid drugs over 5 years with positive TRAb. Researchers made the TCR library from RNA that was extracted from PBMCs.

This TCR came from a female donor with Graves disease. This chain joins TRBV20-1 and TRBJ1-5; 7 nucleotides agree with TRBD1. The sample here was peripheral blood mononuclear cells (PBMCs), taken when the disease was refractory, from a patient treated with antithyroid drugs. CDR3 nucleotides: TGCAGTGCGGGGCAGGGGGTTAATCAGCCCCAGCATTTT. Its protein is CSAGQGVNQPQHF.